The 27 T cell receptor beta chains below all came from one sample that was sequenced in a study of shared clonotypes between healthy human individuals. Sequencing was performed with immunoSEQ multiplex PCR; in TCRdb, only in-frame clones are kept and a portion is missing. Of roughly 2.5 million clones detected, just over 90% appear once; the ten largest clones hold 0.11% to 0.15%. Sequences were obtained from naive CD4+ T cells sorted from blood. Specified subset: CD45RA+ positively selected. These receptors came from a man between 18 and 35 years old in good health.

This chain joins TRBV11-2 and TRBJ2-1, with 8 bases that match TRBD2. There are 16 residues in the CDR3. In germline, CDR1 is SGHAT, CDR2 FQNNGV. The chain's CDR3 is CASAAGGYLPYNEQFF. Written as DNA, the CDR3 is TGTGCTAGCGCCGCGGGGGGCTACCTGCCTTACAATGAGCAGTTCTTC.

The chain recombines TRBV11-2 with TRBJ2-3; perhaps TRBD2 as D (6 bases). Looked up from germline, CDR1 is SGHAT and CDR2 is FQNNGV. CDR3 length: 16 amino acids. V lost 0 bases and J lost 4, with 14 bases in between. CDR3 region: CASSLEGRRGADTQYF. The CDR3 nucleotides are TGTGCCAGCAGCTTAGAAGGGCGGAGGGGAGCAGATACGCAGTATTTT.

With regard to this clone: Other nucleotide sequences from this sample produce the same CDR3. V is TRBV5-1 and J is TRBJ2-3, with D possibly being TRBD1 or TRBD2 (5 bases each). V was shortened by 2 bases and J by 1 base, with 8 bases between the two germline ends. CDR1 is SGHRS and CDR2 is YFSETQ in the germline V gene. This CDR3 contains 14 residues. This chain's CDR3 is CASSFEGRTDTQYF. The CDR3 DNA reads TGCGCCAGCAGCTTCGAGGGACGCACAGATACGCAGTATTTT.

The chain carries TRBV6-5 and TRBJ2-7; the match to TRBD2 covers 10 bases. This CDR3 comprises 15 residues. Germline values: CDR1 MNHEY, CDR2 SVGAGI. V lost 3 bases and J lost 5; bases outside the gene matches: 7. CDR3 loop: CASSYYGTSVNEQYF. CDR3 coding DNA: TGTGCCAGCAGTTATTACGGGACTAGCGTAAACGAGCAGTACTTC.

The V call is TRBV4-3, the J call TRBJ2-1; tentatively, D is TRBD1 (5 bases). Trimming pared 0 bases from V and 6 bases from J, leaving 9 bases between. This CDR3 comprises 14 residues. Germline V CDR1 and CDR2: LGHNA, YSLEER. CDR3 region: CASSQDGASNEQFF. In DNA form, the CDR3 reads TGCGCCAGCAGCCAAGATGGGGCCAGCAATGAGCAGTTCTTC.

V usage is TRBV5-1 and J usage is TRBJ2-3; 8 bases match TRBD2. The germline V gene encodes CDR1 SGHRS and CDR2 YFSETQ. The CDR3 has 17 amino acids. After removal of 0 bases from V and 4 bases from J, the junction contained 10 bases not matched to a gene. CDR3 DNA: TGCGCCAGCAGCTTGGCGGGAGGGCCAATAGGGGCAGATACGCAGTATTTT. Translated, it gives CASSLAGGPIGADTQYF.

The V gene is TRBV5-1, the J gene TRBJ2-3, with 8 bases matching TRBD2. CDR1 and CDR2 from the germline V gene are SGHRS and YFSETQ. J was trimmed by 3 bases and V by 3 bases; bases with no gene match: 6. CDR3 length: 15 residues. The CDR3 region is CASSSGGGRTDTQYF. CDR3 sequence (DNA): TGCGCCAGCAGCTCGGGGGGCGGGAGGACAGATACGCAGTATTTT.

The rearrangement uses TRBV18 and TRBJ1-1; D uncertain. The V gene lost 0 bases and the J gene lost 7 bases, with 9 bases spanning the gap. Germline V gene data show CDR1 as KGHSH and CDR2 as LQKENI. The CDR3 has 13 amino acids. The CDR3 sequence is CASSPPITGEAFF. CDR3 DNA: TGTGCCAGCTCACCACCGATCACGGGTGAAGCTTTCTTT.

This sequence joins TRBV21-1 and TRBJ1-2. TRBV21-1 is a pseudogene. This CDR3 is 17 amino acids long. Written as DNA, the CDR3 is TGTGCCAGCAGCATCGACTACGGACCGATAGCTAACTATGGCTACACCTTC. This gives the protein CASSIDYGPIANYGYTF.

The rearrangement links TRBV6-1 to TRBJ2-1; 12 positions match TRBD2. V lost 2 bases to trimming and J lost 4 bases; unmatched junction nucleotides: 3. Germline CDR1 and CDR2: MNHNS and SASEGT. The CDR3 length is 16 residues. DNA of the CDR3: TGTGCCAGCAGTGAAAATCTAGCGGGGGGGTACAATGAGCAGTTCTTC. This translates into CASSENLAGGYNEQFF.

As to this clone: Other DNA sequences in the sample encode the same CDR3. The chain combines TRBV6-6 with TRBJ2-3; D is uncertain. V lost 5 bases and J 0 bases, leaving 0 bases between the germline ends. Germline CDR1 is MNHNY and CDR2 is SVGAGI (reference sequence). The CDR3 covers 11 residues. CDR3 DNA sequence: TGTGCCAGCAGTAGCACAGATACGCAGTATTTT. Its protein is CASSSTDTQYF.

The CDR3 sequence is CASSALGNEQFF. The CDR3 nucleotides are TGCGCCAGCAGCGCCCTCGGCAATGAGCAGTTCTTC. The V gene is TRBV5-1, the J gene TRBJ2-1; no reliable D call. Per germline, CDR1 SGHRS and CDR2 YFSETQ. Trimming shortened V by 4 bases and J by 6 bases, and 8 bases separated the two germline ends. The CDR3 covers 12 residues. The entire variable domain, with the rest obtained from reference TRBV5-1 and TRBJ2-1, is as follows: KAGVTQTPRYLIKTRGQQVTLSCSPISGHRSVSWYQQTPGQGLQFLFEYFSETQRNKGNFPGRFSGRQFSNSRSEMNVSTLELGDSALYLCASSALGNEQFFGPGTRLTVL.

The rearrangement links TRBV7-2 to TRBJ2-7; 10 bases are a match to TRBD2. The length of the CDR3 is 17 residues. V lost 4 bases to trimming and J lost 0 bases; unmatched junction nucleotides: 9. CDR1 is SGHTA, CDR2 FQGNSA, per germline. CDR3 sequence (DNA): TGTGCCAGCAGCTCGAAACTAGCGGGGCCGAGCTCCTACGAGCAGTACTTC. Translation gives CASSSKLAGPSSYEQYF.

V is TRBV7-3 and J is TRBJ2-7; a possible D gene is TRBD1 (6 bases). Trimming took off 5 bases at V and 3 bases at J, with 14 bases between the two ends. The CDR3 sequence is 14 residues long. Germline loops: CDR1 SGHTA, CDR2 FQGTGA. The CDR3 nucleotides read TGTGCCAGCAGCCAATATCAGGGGAACTACGAGCAGTACTTC. As protein: CASSQYQGNYEQYF.

The chain employs TRBV15 and TRBJ1-2; D not resolved. The V end was cut by 5 bases, the J end by 7 bases, with 8 bases between. This CDR3 has 11 amino acids. Germline V gene data show CDR1 as LNHNV and CDR2 as YYDKDF (reference sequence). The CDR3 here is CATSSNGGYTF. CDR3 in DNA: TGTGCCACCAGCTCGAATGGTGGCTACACCTTC.

The V and J genes are TRBV29-1 and TRBJ2-5, with D possibly being TRBD1 (5 bases). The J call is uncertain, as TRBJ2-7 better fits the DNA end. Germline lookup yields CDR1 SQVTM and CDR2 ANQGSEA. The CDR3 spans 12 residues. The CDR3 protein is CSVATETYEQYF. The DNA of the CDR3 is TGCAGCGTAGCGACAGAGACCTACGAGCAGTACTTC.

The CDR3 region has the DNA TGTGCCAGCAGCTTGTTTCCGGGATACAACGAGCAGTACTTC. It encodes CASSLFPGYNEQYF. This rearrangement joins TRBV5-8 to TRBJ2-7, with TRBD2 as a possible D gene (5 bases). This CDR3 is 14 amino acids long. The V gene's germline CDR1 is SGHTS and CDR2 YDEGEE. Trimming cost V 1 base and J 5 bases, with 13 bases left between them. Full variable domain (outside the CDR3, taken from reference TRBV5-8 and TRBJ2-7): EAGVTQSPTHLIKTRGQQATLRCSPISGHTSVYWYQQALGLGLQFLLWYDEGEERNRGNFPPRFSGRQFPNYSSELNVNALELEDSALYLCASSLFPGYNEQYFGPGTRLTVT.

CDR3 bases: TGTGCCAGCAGCTTCCGGGACGGAACCACAGATACGCAGTATTTT. As protein: CASSFRDGTTDTQYF. The rearrangement joins TRBV11-1 to TRBJ2-3; the D call may be TRBD1 or TRBD2 (5 bases each). V was cut by 3 bases and J by 2 bases, with 12 bases left in between. CDR3 length: 15 amino acids. Per the germline V gene, CDR1 is SGHAT and CDR2 is FQDESV (reference sequence).

This chain joins TRBV5-8 and TRBJ1-5; weak D call: TRBD1 (5 bases). This CDR3 region has 15 residues. V was pared by 4 bases and J by 1 base, with 12 bases between. Germline V lookup: CDR1 SGHTS, CDR2 YDEGEE. CDR3: CASSRQGGSNQPQHF. In DNA form, the CDR3 reads TGTGCCAGCAGCCGCCAGGGTGGAAGCAATCAGCCCCAGCATTTT. The complete variable domain, with remaining parts taken from reference TRBV5-8 and TRBJ1-5, reads EAGVTQSPTHLIKTRGQQATLRCSPISGHTSVYWYQQALGLGLQFLLWYDEGEERNRGNFPPRFSGRQFPNYSSELNVNALELEDSALYLCASSRQGGSNQPQHFGDGTRLSIL.

V usage is TRBV5-4 and J usage is TRBJ2-1, with 13 bases matching TRBD2. Germline V gives CDR1 SGHNT, CDR2 YYREEE (reference sequence). The CDR3 covers 16 residues. After removal of 0 bases from V and 5 bases from J, the junction contained 2 bases not matched to a gene. CDR3 protein: CASSLAGTSGNNEQFF. The CDR3 DNA reads TGTGCCAGCAGCTTGGCCGGGACTAGCGGGAACAATGAGCAGTTCTTC.

V usage is TRBV15 and J usage is TRBJ1-4; D gene unclear. Germline assignment: CDR1 LNHNV and CDR2 YYDKDF (reference sequence). This CDR3 has 13 residues. V lost 0 bases, J lost 4 bases, and 3 bases lay in between. The CDR3, as DNA: TGTGCCACCAGCAGAGACCTTAATGAAAAACTGTTTTTT. Translated, it gives CATSRDLNEKLFF.

The genes are TRBV19 and TRBJ2-1; D gene unclear. V was trimmed by 1 base and J by 9 bases, leaving 10 bases between them. CDR3 size: 13 residues. Germline CDR1 and CDR2: LNHDA and SQIVND (reference sequence). CDR3 in amino acids: CASSIGERTEQFF. CDR3 bases: TGTGCCAGTAGTATAGGTGAGCGCACTGAGCAGTTCTTC.

The rearrangement uses TRBV4-1 and TRBJ2-3; 9 nucleotides align to TRBD2. Germline assignment: CDR1 MGHRA and CDR2 YSYEKL. CDR3 length: 17 amino acids. V trimming: 0 bases; J trimming: 7 bases; junction bases outside the gene matches: 11. CDR3 sequence (DNA): TGCGCCAGCAGCCAAGATATTAGCGGGGGACTCTCCCATACGCAGTATTTT. Residues: CASSQDISGGLSHTQYF.

This sequence joins TRBV6-6 and TRBJ2-7; D perhaps matches TRBD1 (6 bases). CDR1 and CDR2 (germline): MNHNY, SVGAGI (reference sequence). The CDR3 contains 13 residues. The V end lost 6 bases, the J end lost 7 bases, and 16 bases lay between the germline ends. In nucleotides, the CDR3 is TGTGCCAGCAGCTTACAGGGTCTGGGGGAGCAGTACTTC. Protein product: CASSLQGLGEQYF.

V usage is TRBV25-1 and J usage is TRBJ1-6, with D unclear. Germline V gene sequence: CDR1 MGHDK, CDR2 SYGVNS. This CDR3 contains 14 residues. Trimming took off 4 bases at V and 7 bases at J, with 11 bases between the two ends. CDR3 DNA sequence: TGTGCCAGCAGTGCCGACGGAACCAATTCACCCCTCCACTTT. Protein product: CASSADGTNSPLHF.

CDR3 DNA: TGTGCCAGCAGCTTACGAGCGGGGTCGAACACCGGGGAGCTGTTTTTT. This codes for CASSLRAGSNTGELFF. The rearrangement joins TRBV7-2 to TRBJ2-2; 7 bases match TRBD2. CDR3 length: 16 amino acids. The trim removed 2 bases at V and 0 bases at J, leaving 3 bases unmatched. CDR1 is SGHTA and CDR2 is FQGNSA in the germline V gene.

This clone was counted only a few times. The chain links TRBV15 to TRBJ2-2; possible D gene TRBD2, 5 bases. The length of the CDR3 is 15 residues. Germline V gives CDR1 LNHNV, CDR2 YYDKDF (reference sequence). The ends were cut back, 0 bases at V and 5 bases at J, with 10 bases in the middle. The CDR3, as DNA: TGTGCCACCAGCAGAGATGGCCTAGCTACCGGGGAGCTGTTTTTT. This encodes CATSRDGLATGELFF.